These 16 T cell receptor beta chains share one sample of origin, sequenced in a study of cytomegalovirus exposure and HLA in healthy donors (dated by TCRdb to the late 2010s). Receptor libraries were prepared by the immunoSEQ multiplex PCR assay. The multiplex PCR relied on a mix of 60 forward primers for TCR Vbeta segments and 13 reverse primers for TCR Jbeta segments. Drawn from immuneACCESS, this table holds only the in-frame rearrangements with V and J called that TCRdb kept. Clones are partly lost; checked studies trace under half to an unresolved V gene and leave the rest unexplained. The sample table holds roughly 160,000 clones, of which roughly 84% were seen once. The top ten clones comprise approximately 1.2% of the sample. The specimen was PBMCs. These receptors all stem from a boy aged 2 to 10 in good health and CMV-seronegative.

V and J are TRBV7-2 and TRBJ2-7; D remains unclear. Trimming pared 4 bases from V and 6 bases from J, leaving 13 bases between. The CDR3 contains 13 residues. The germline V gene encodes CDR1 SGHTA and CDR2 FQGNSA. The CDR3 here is CASSSFQASEQYV. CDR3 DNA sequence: TGTGCCAGCAGCTCATTCCAAGCGTCCGAGCAGTACGTC.

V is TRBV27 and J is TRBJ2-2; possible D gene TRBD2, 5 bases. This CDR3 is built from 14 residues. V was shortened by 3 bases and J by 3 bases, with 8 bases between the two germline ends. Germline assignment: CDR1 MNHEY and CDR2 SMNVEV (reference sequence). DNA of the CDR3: TGTGCCAGCAGTTTGGAGCGGTACACCGGGGAGCTGTTTTTT. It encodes CASSLERYTGELFF.

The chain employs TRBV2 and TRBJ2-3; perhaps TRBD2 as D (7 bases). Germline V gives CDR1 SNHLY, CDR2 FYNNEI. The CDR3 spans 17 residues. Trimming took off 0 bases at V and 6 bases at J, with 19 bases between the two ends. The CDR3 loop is CASSEALVGGGLDTQYF. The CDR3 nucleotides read TGTGCCAGCAGTGAAGCGCTGGTGGGGGGGGGCTTGGATACGCAGTATTTT.

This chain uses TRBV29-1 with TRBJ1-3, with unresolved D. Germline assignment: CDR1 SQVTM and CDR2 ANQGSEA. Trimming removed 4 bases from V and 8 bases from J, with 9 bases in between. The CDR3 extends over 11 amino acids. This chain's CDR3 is CSVGEGDTIYF. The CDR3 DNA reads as TGCAGCGTTGGAGAGGGCGACACCATATATTTT.

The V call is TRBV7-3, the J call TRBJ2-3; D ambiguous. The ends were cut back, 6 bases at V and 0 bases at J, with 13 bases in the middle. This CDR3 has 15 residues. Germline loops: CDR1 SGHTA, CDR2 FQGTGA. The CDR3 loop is CASSHHSTSTDTQYF. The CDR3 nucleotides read TGTGCCAGCAGTCACCACTCTACTAGCACAGATACGCAGTATTTT.

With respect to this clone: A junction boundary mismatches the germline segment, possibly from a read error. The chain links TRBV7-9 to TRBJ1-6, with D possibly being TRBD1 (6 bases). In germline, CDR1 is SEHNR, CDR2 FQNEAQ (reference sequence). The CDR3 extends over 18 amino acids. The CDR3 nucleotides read TGTTCCAGCAGCTTTGCTCTTCAGGGAGGGGGTGTTAATTCACCCCTCCACTTT. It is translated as CSSSFALQGGGVNSPLHF. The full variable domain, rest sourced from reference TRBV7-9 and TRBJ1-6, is DTGVSQNPRHKITKRGQNVTFRCDPISEHNRLYWYRQTLGQGPEFLTYFQNEAQLEKSRLLSDRFSAERPKGSFSTLEIQRTEQGDSAMYLCSSSFALQGGGVNSPLHFGNGTRLTVT.

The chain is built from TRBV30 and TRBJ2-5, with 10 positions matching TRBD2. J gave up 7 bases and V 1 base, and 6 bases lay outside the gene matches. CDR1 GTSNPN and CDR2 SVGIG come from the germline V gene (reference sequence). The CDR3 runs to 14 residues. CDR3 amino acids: CAWSDASGSTTQYF. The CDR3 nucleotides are TGTGCCTGGAGTGACGCTAGCGGGAGTACGACCCAGTACTTC.

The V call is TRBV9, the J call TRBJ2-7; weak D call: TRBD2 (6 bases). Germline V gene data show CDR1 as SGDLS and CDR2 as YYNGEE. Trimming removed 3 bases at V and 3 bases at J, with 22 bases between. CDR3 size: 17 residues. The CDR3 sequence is CASSAGTAQGVGYEQYF. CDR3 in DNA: TGTGCCAGCAGCGCTGGGACTGCCCAAGGGGTAGGCTACGAGCAGTACTTC.

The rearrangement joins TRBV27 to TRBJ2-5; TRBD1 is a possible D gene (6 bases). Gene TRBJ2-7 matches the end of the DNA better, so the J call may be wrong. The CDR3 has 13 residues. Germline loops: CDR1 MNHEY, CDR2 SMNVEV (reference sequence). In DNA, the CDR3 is TGTGCCAGCAGTCCCGTACAGGGCTACGAGCAGTACTTC. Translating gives CASSPVQGYEQYF.

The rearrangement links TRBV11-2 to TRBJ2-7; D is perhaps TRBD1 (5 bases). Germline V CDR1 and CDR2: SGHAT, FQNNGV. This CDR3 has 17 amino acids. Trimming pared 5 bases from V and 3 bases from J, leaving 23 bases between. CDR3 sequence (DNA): TGTGCCAGCAGCCTCAAGCGCCAACTGATGGGGCACTACGAGCAGTACTTC. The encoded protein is CASSLKRQLMGHYEQYF.

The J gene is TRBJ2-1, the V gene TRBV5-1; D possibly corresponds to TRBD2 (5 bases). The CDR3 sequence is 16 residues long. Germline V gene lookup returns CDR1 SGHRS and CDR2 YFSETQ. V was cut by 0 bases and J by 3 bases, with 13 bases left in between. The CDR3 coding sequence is TGCGCCAGCAGCTTGGTGGCTAGCTGGAGCTACAATGAGCAGTTCTTC. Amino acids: CASSLVASWSYNEQFF.

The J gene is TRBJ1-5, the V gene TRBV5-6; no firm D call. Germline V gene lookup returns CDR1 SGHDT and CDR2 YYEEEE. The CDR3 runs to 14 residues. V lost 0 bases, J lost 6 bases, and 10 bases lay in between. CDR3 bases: TGTGCCAGCAGCTTGGGACGGGGAGGTCAGCCCCAGCATTTT. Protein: CASSLGRGGQPQHF.

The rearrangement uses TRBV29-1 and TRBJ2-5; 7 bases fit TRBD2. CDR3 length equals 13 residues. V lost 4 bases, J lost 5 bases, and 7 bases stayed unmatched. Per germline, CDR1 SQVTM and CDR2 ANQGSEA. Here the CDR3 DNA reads TGCAGCGTTGGACGGGGGGTGCCGGAGACCCAGTACTTC. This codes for CSVGRGVPETQYF.

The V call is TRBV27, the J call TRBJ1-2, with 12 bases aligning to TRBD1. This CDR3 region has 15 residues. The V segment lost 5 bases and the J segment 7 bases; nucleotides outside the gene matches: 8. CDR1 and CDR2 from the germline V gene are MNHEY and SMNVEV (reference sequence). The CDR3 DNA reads TGTGCCAGCAGTCCCGGGACAGGGGGCGTTAGTGGCTACACCTTC. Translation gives CASSPGTGGVSGYTF.

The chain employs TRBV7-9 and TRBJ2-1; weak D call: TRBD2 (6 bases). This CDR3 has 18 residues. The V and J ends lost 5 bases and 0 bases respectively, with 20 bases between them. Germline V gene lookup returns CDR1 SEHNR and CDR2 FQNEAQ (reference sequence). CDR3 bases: TGTGCCAGCAGCAGAATAGGGGTCGCGGGAAGCTCCTACAATGAGCAGTTCTTC. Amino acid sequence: CASSRIGVAGSSYNEQFF.

CDR3 sequence reads: CAWGLGLAGVYEQYF. The DNA for the CDR3 is TGTGCCTGGGGCCTGGGACTAGCGGGAGTTTACGAGCAGTACTTC. J is TRBJ2-7 and V is TRBV30, with 14 nucleotides matching TRBD2. The V and J ends lost 5 bases and 4 bases, in that order; junction bases with no gene match: 7. This CDR3 has 15 residues. Germline CDR1 reads GTSNPN; CDR2 reads SVGIG (reference sequence).